This T cell receptor beta chain was documented in a study of cytomegalovirus exposure and HLA in healthy donors. Broader study findings: A subsequent analysis found that TCR clusters from the first cohort also tended to co-occur in the 90 to 150 validation repertoires, with about 93% of cluster scores above 0. Diagnosis of cytomegalovirus status made by the classifier reportedly showed high specificity and sensitivity. The study labeled 150 or so TCR beta chains cytomegalovirus-associated.

The CDR3 is 15 residues long. V lost 0 bases and J 4 bases, leaving 13 bases between the germline ends. Per the germline V gene, CDR1 is SGHDT and CDR2 is YYEEEE. TCRdb keeps only in-frame clones here, not all; method: immunoSEQ multiplex PCR. The sample has 150,000 to 200,000 clones; roughly nine tenths are singletons. Concerning this clone itself: Antigen unknown.

The sequence was collected from a young man in good health and CMV-seropositive. The sequenced material came from PBMCs. The V gene is TRBV5-6, the J gene TRBJ1-1; D uncertain. CDR3 in amino acids: CASSLAGGYGTEAFF. For the CDR3, the DNA is TGTGCCAGCAGCTTGGCCGGAGGTTATGGCACTGAAGCTTTCTTT.